This is a list of T cell receptor beta chains from one sample in a study of blood T cell repertoires in COVID-19. TCRdb's table, derived via immunoSEQ multiplex PCR, lists solely in-frame clones and lacks some. Here the sample spans some 240,000 clones, about 81% being singletons. Sequenced input: peripheral blood. These receptors were taken from a woman in her sixties or seventies with COVID-19, enrolled during active disease. Both conserved end residues are part of each CDR3. D genes are given only for firm matches. Size is stated for part of the rows, as once, few or many counts, or as a class when the clone is expanded.

abundance: .; v_gene: TRBV7-2; d_gene: .; j_gene: TRBJ2-7; CDR3aa: CASSLRGGPYEQYF; CDR3nt: TGTGCCAGCAGCTTAAGAGGAGGACCCTACGAGCAGTACTTC
abundance: .; v_gene: TRBV30; d_gene: TRBD1; j_gene: TRBJ2-5; CDR3aa: CAWEGQQETQYF; CDR3nt: TGTGCCTGGGAGGGACAGCAAGAGACCCAGTACTTC
abundance: .; v_gene: TRBV6-2/TRBV6-3; d_gene: TRBD1; j_gene: TRBJ1-2; CDR3aa: CASSDLLQGAGYGYTF; CDR3nt: TGTGCCAGCAGTGACCTATTACAGGGGGCTGGCTATGGCTACACCTTC
abundance: .; v_gene: TRBV29-1; d_gene: .; j_gene: TRBJ1-4; CDR3aa: CSGYRFGEKLFF; CDR3nt: TGCAGCGGTTACAGGTTTGGTGAAAAACTGTTTTTT
abundance: .; v_gene: TRBV10-3; d_gene: .; j_gene: TRBJ1-5; CDR3aa: CAISDSGVRPQHF; CDR3nt: TGTGCCATCAGTGATTCAGGGGTCCGGCCCCAGCATTTT
abundance: .; v_gene: TRBV5-1; d_gene: .; j_gene: TRBJ1-2; CDR3aa: CASRPTGLGGYTF; CDR3nt: TGCGCCAGCAGGCCAACAGGGTTAGGCGGCTACACCTTC
abundance: .; v_gene: TRBV19; d_gene: .; j_gene: TRBJ2-2; CDR3aa: CASSIGTVNTGELFF; CDR3nt: TGTGCCAGTAGTATAGGGACAGTGAACACCGGGGAGCTGTTTTTT
abundance: .; v_gene: TRBV5-1; d_gene: TRBD1; j_gene: TRBJ2-5; CDR3aa: CASSLGGTGGIETQYF; CDR3nt: TGCGCCAGCAGCTTGGGCGGGACAGGGGGCATCGAGACCCAGTACTTC
abundance: few; v_gene: TRBV6-2/TRBV6-3; d_gene: .; j_gene: TRBJ2-5; CDR3aa: CASSYSQGRETQYF; CDR3nt: TGTGCCAGCAGTTATTCACAGGGTAGGGAGACCCAGTACTTC
abundance: .; v_gene: TRBV27; d_gene: TRBD2; j_gene: TRBJ2-1; CDR3aa: CASSPSPAGGPSNEQFF; CDR3nt: TGTGCCAGCAGTCCTTCACCAGCGGGAGGGCCTAGCAATGAGCAGTTCTTC
abundance: .; v_gene: TRBV7-2; d_gene: TRBD1; j_gene: TRBJ1-2; CDR3aa: CASSPGQAAPYGYTF; CDR3nt: TGTGCCAGCAGTCCGGGACAGGCCGCCCCCTATGGCTACACCTTC
abundance: once; v_gene: TRBV27; d_gene: .; j_gene: TRBJ2-5; CDR3aa: CASSQTDTPWETQYF; CDR3nt: TGTGCCAGCAGTCAAACAGACACACCATGGGAGACCCAGTACTTC
abundance: .; v_gene: TRBV5-6; d_gene: .; j_gene: TRBJ2-7; CDR3aa: CASSLLGSSYEQYF; CDR3nt: TGTGCCAGCAGCTTGCTCGGGAGCTCCTACGAGCAGTACTTC
abundance: few; v_gene: TRBV19; d_gene: TRBD2; j_gene: TRBJ2-5; CDR3aa: CASSIRGLAGNRETQYF; CDR3nt: TGTGCCAGTAGTATAAGGGGACTAGCGGGAAATCGAGAGACCCAGTACTTC
abundance: .; v_gene: TRBV2; d_gene: .; j_gene: TRBJ1-1; CDR3aa: CKTKATANTEAFF; CDR3nt: TGTAAAACCAAGGCCACAGCGAACACTGAAGCTTTCTTT
abundance: .; v_gene: TRBV11-2; d_gene: TRBD1; j_gene: TRBJ2-7; CDR3aa: CASSLEGTGLEQYF; CDR3nt: TGTGCCAGCAGCTTAGAGGGGACAGGTTTAGAGCAGTACTTC
abundance: once; v_gene: TRBV2; d_gene: .; j_gene: TRBJ1-1; CDR3aa: CASLLEEMNTEAFF; CDR3nt: TGTGCCAGCCTTCTTGAGGAGATGAACACTGAAGCTTTCTTT
abundance: .; v_gene: TRBV18; d_gene: TRBD2; j_gene: TRBJ2-7; CDR3aa: CASSPTSGTSEQYF; CDR3nt: TGTGCCAGCTCACCAACTAGCGGGACTTCCGAGCAGTACTTC
abundance: .; v_gene: TRBV6-5; d_gene: TRBD1; j_gene: TRBJ1-1; CDR3aa: CASSTQGQRTEAFF; CDR3nt: TGTGCCAGCAGTACACAGGGGCAGAGGACTGAAGCTTTCTTT
abundance: .; v_gene: TRBV6-5; d_gene: .; j_gene: TRBJ2-7; CDR3aa: CASILREEQYF; CDR3nt: TGTGCCAGCATCTTGAGGGAAGAGCAGTACTTC
abundance: once; v_gene: TRBV5-1; d_gene: TRBD2; j_gene: TRBJ2-3; CDR3aa: CASSLEGTSGSGKDTQYF; CDR3nt: TGCGCCAGCAGCTTGGAGGGGACTAGCGGGAGTGGTAAAGATACGCAGTATTTT
abundance: .; v_gene: TRBV2; d_gene: TRBD2; j_gene: TRBJ2-2; CDR3aa: CASMGSGGGLTGELFF; CDR3nt: TGTGCCAGCATGGGTTCGGGAGGGGGGCTCACCGGGGAGCTGTTTTTT
abundance: .; v_gene: TRBV6-5; d_gene: .; j_gene: TRBJ1-1; CDR3aa: CASSYANQGSTEAFF; CDR3nt: TGTGCCAGCAGTTACGCTAATCAGGGGAGCACTGAAGCTTTCTTT
abundance: .; v_gene: TRBV6-1; d_gene: TRBD2; j_gene: TRBJ2-1; CDR3aa: CASSVYGTSGSDEQFF; CDR3nt: TGTGCCAGCAGTGTGTACGGGACTAGCGGGAGTGATGAGCAGTTCTTC
abundance: .; v_gene: TRBV3-1/TRBV3-2; d_gene: TRBD1; j_gene: TRBJ2-2; CDR3aa: CASSQNRGRGGSTGELFF; CDR3nt: TGTGCCAGCAGCCAAAACAGGGGGCGGGGAGGATCTACCGGGGAGCTGTTTTTT
abundance: .; v_gene: TRBV6-1; d_gene: .; j_gene: TRBJ1-5; CDR3aa: CASSERRSQSNQPQHF; CDR3nt: TGTGCCAGCAGTGAACGGCGGAGCCAAAGCAATCAGCCCCAGCATTTT
abundance: .; v_gene: TRBV27; d_gene: .; j_gene: TRBJ2-7; CDR3aa: CASSSSYEQYF; CDR3nt: TGTGCCAGCAGTTCGTCCTACGAGCAGTACTTC
abundance: .; v_gene: TRBV24-1; d_gene: .; j_gene: TRBJ2-3; CDR3aa: CATGIQGRDTQYF; CDR3nt: TGTGCCACCGGAATCCAGGGAAGAGATACGCAGTATTTT
abundance: .; v_gene: TRBV7-2; d_gene: .; j_gene: TRBJ2-2; CDR3aa: CASSSRGTTPGELFF; CDR3nt: TGTGCCAGCAGCTCTCGCGGCACCACCCCCGGGGAGCTGTTTTTT
abundance: .; v_gene: TRBV5-4; d_gene: .; j_gene: TRBJ2-4; CDR3aa: CASSSPQQKNIQYF; CDR3nt: TGTGCCAGCAGCTCTCCGCAACAGAAAAACATTCAGTACTTC
abundance: .; v_gene: TRBV6-5; d_gene: .; j_gene: TRBJ2-2; CDR3aa: CASIAVFTGELFF; CDR3nt: TGTGCCAGCATAGCGGTCTTCACCGGGGAGCTGTTTTTT
abundance: .; v_gene: TRBV24-1; d_gene: .; j_gene: TRBJ1-3; CDR3aa: CATSGGQGAGNTIYF; CDR3nt: TGTGCCACCAGTGGTGGCCAGGGTGCTGGAAACACCATATATTTT
abundance: .; v_gene: TRBV24-1; d_gene: TRBD1; j_gene: TRBJ1-2; CDR3aa: CATSDSGTGGLMEGYTF; CDR3nt: TGTGCCACCAGTGATTCCGGGACAGGGGGCCTTATGGAGGGCTACACCTTC
abundance: once; v_gene: TRBV5-4; d_gene: .; j_gene: TRBJ2-3; CDR3aa: CASTLGRGADTQYF; CDR3nt: TGTGCCAGCACCCTGGGCAGGGGCGCAGATACGCAGTATTTT
abundance: .; v_gene: TRBV19; d_gene: .; j_gene: TRBJ2-2; CDR3aa: CASSPTETGELFF; CDR3nt: TGTGCCAGTAGTCCGACAGAGACCGGGGAGCTGTTTTTT
abundance: .; v_gene: TRBV10-3; d_gene: TRBD1; j_gene: TRBJ1-2; CDR3aa: CAISEPGTGRDGYTF; CDR3nt: TGTGCCATCAGTGAGCCGGGGACAGGGAGGGATGGCTACACCTTC
abundance: .; v_gene: TRBV24-1; d_gene: .; j_gene: TRBJ2-7; CDR3aa: CATSDYYEQYF; CDR3nt: TGTGCCACCAGTGACTACTACGAGCAGTACTTC
abundance: .; v_gene: TRBV5-1; d_gene: TRBD2; j_gene: TRBJ2-1; CDR3aa: CASSFSGEAHNEQFF; CDR3nt: TGCGCCAGCAGCTTTAGCGGGGAGGCTCACAATGAGCAGTTCTTC
abundance: once; v_gene: TRBV7-6; d_gene: .; j_gene: TRBJ1-5; CDR3aa: CASSLGQGRNQPQHF; CDR3nt: TGTGCCAGCAGCTTAGGGCAGGGCCGCAATCAGCCCCAGCATTTT
abundance: .; v_gene: TRBV20-1; d_gene: TRBD2; j_gene: TRBJ2-7; CDR3aa: CSASKREGPYEQYF; CDR3nt: TGCAGTGCTAGTAAGCGGGAGGGCCCCTACGAGCAGTACTTC
abundance: few; v_gene: TRBV9; d_gene: TRBD2; j_gene: TRBJ2-2; CDR3aa: CASSRIAGGVTGELFF; CDR3nt: TGTGCCAGCAGCCGGATAGCGGGAGGGGTCACCGGGGAGCTGTTTTTT
abundance: .; v_gene: TRBV20-1; d_gene: .; j_gene: TRBJ1-3; CDR3aa: CSASATNSGNTIYF; CDR3nt: TGCAGTGCTAGTGCGACAAACTCTGGAAACACCATATATTTT
abundance: .; v_gene: TRBV13; d_gene: .; j_gene: TRBJ2-3; CDR3aa: CASSLGDRRGTDTQYF; CDR3nt: TGTGCCAGCAGCCTGGGCGACAGGCGAGGGACAGATACGCAGTATTTT
abundance: .; v_gene: TRBV27; d_gene: .; j_gene: TRBJ2-2; CDR3aa: CASTVSGVPGELFF; CDR3nt: TGTGCCAGCACCGTATCGGGAGTTCCCGGGGAGCTGTTTTTT
abundance: .; v_gene: TRBV6-1; d_gene: .; j_gene: TRBJ2-1; CDR3aa: CASSELARIYNEQFF; CDR3nt: TGTGCCAGCAGTGAGCTAGCGAGAATTTACAATGAGCAGTTCTTC
abundance: .; v_gene: TRBV27; d_gene: TRBD1; j_gene: TRBJ1-5; CDR3aa: CASSRTGWVPQHF; CDR3nt: TGTGCCAGCAGCAGGACAGGGTGGGTTCCCCAGCATTTT
abundance: .; v_gene: TRBV6-6; d_gene: .; j_gene: TRBJ1-5; CDR3aa: CASSGGRLNQPQHF; CDR3nt: TGTGCCAGCAGTGGAGGACGGCTAAATCAGCCCCAGCATTTT
abundance: .; v_gene: TRBV9; d_gene: .; j_gene: TRBJ2-7; CDR3aa: CASSVGQYYEQYF; CDR3nt: TGTGCCAGCAGCGTAGGACAATACTACGAGCAGTACTTC
abundance: .; v_gene: TRBV11-2; d_gene: .; j_gene: TRBJ1-2; CDR3aa: CASSPEGGIGYTF; CDR3nt: TGTGCCAGCAGCCCTGAGGGGGGGATTGGCTACACCTTC
abundance: .; v_gene: TRBV7-9; d_gene: TRBD1; j_gene: TRBJ2-3; CDR3aa: CASSSGQGDTQYF; CDR3nt: TGTGCCAGCAGCTCGGGACAGGGAGATACGCAGTATTTT
abundance: .; v_gene: TRBV21-1; d_gene: .; j_gene: TRBJ1-2; CDR3aa: CASRGQRETNYGYTF; CDR3nt: TGTGCCAGCCGTGGACAGAGGGAGACTAACTATGGCTACACCTTC
abundance: .; v_gene: TRBV3-1/TRBV3-2; d_gene: TRBD1; j_gene: TRBJ2-2; CDR3aa: CASSLGQGETGELFF; CDR3nt: TGTGCCAGCAGCCTTGGACAGGGGGAAACCGGGGAGCTGTTTTTT
abundance: .; v_gene: TRBV2; d_gene: .; j_gene: TRBJ1-6; CDR3aa: CASSDRGVSSYNSPLHF; CDR3nt: TGTGCCAGCAGCGACCGGGGGGTTAGCTCCTATAATTCACCCCTCCACTTT
abundance: .; v_gene: TRBV7-9; d_gene: .; j_gene: TRBJ1-3; CDR3aa: CASSPGLGRGLGNTIYF; CDR3nt: TGTGCCAGCAGCCCGGGCCTGGGCAGGGGATTAGGAAACACCATATATTTT
abundance: .; v_gene: TRBV6-2/TRBV6-3; d_gene: .; j_gene: TRBJ2-2; CDR3aa: CASSYLGQTNTGELFF; CDR3nt: TGTGCCAGCAGTTACTTAGGACAGACGAACACCGGGGAGCTGTTTTTT